This passage covers 32 T cell receptor beta chains from one sample sequenced in a study of blood T cell repertoires in COVID-19. The assay was immunoSEQ multiplex PCR, and TCRdb's table has in-frame clones only and misses some. There are some 370,000 clones in the sample; about 89% occur only once, and roughly 1.2% lies in the top ten. Sequenced sample: peripheral blood. These receptors were collected from a man aged 40-55 years with acute or convalescent COVID-19.

The chain uses TRBV6-5 and TRBJ2-1; no reliable D call. Between the trimmed V and J ends, which lost 8 bases and 12 bases, there was a span of 20 bases. Germline V gene data show CDR1 as MNHEY and CDR2 as SVGAGI. The CDR3 extends over 13 amino acids. Written as DNA, the CDR3 is TGTGCCAGCTCCGAGACTGCTGCCTGGTGGCAGTTCTTC. Residues: CASSETAAWWQFF.

V gene TRBV19 combines with J gene TRBJ1-3; possibly TRBD1 for D (5 bases). This CDR3 comprises 15 residues. Germline-derived CDR1 and CDR2 are LNHDA and SQIVND (reference sequence). Trimming took 6 bases from V and 2 from J, leaving 14 bases between them. The CDR3 loop is CASRTTRGAGNTIYF. The CDR3 coding sequence is TGTGCCAGTAGAACCACTCGGGGGGCTGGAAACACCATATATTTT.

This chain joins TRBV18 and TRBJ1-2; D gene ambiguous. V was pared by 6 bases and J by 2 bases, with 10 bases between. Germline CDR1 and CDR2: KGHSH and LQKENI. The CDR3 loop spans 13 amino acids. Here the CDR3 reads CASSNNANYGYTF. The CDR3 bases are TGTGCCAGCTCGAACAACGCCAACTATGGCTACACCTTC.

The chain is built from TRBV19 and TRBJ1-1; D ambiguous. V lost 3 bases and J 7 bases, leaving 15 bases between the germline ends. Per germline, CDR1 LNHDA and CDR2 SQIVND (reference sequence). The CDR3 covers 14 residues. CDR3 nucleotides: TGTGCCAGTAGTATGAATGACGGGGTAGTTGAAGCTTTCTTT. It encodes CASSMNDGVVEAFF.

The DNA of the CDR3 is TGCGCCAGCAGCTTGGGAACGGGGGGTCCCGCAACTAATGAAAAACTGTTTTTT. Translating gives CASSLGTGGPATNEKLFF. The rearrangement uses TRBV5-1 and TRBJ1-4; D might be TRBD1 (5 bases). The CDR3 totals 18 residues. Trimming cost V 0 bases and J 0 bases, with 15 bases left between them. Germline V gene data show CDR1 as SGHRS and CDR2 as YFSETQ.

This rearrangement joins TRBV15 to TRBJ1-6, with TRBD1 matching over 10 bases. The J segment lost 15 bases and the V segment lost 1 base, leaving 6 bases of the junction unmatched. Germline CDR1 is LNHNV and CDR2 is YYDKDF (reference sequence). There are 14 residues in the CDR3. The CDR3: CATSRGGDRGYLHF. In DNA form, the CDR3 reads TGTGCCACCAGCAGAGGTGGGGACAGGGGCTACCTCCACTTT.

The chain joins TRBV6-6 to TRBJ2-1, with 9 nucleotides matching TRBD2. Per the germline V gene, CDR1 is MNHNY and CDR2 is SVGAGI (reference sequence). The CDR3 totals 15 residues. Trimming at V came to 7 bases and at J to 0 bases, leaving 4 bases not matched to a gene. The DNA of the CDR3 is TGTGCCAGCATCCCTAGCGGGGACTCCTACAATGAGCAGTTCTTC. This codes for CASIPSGDSYNEQFF.

This clone was detected a few times. The chain combines TRBV5-6 with TRBJ1-1, with a weak D call TRBD1 (6 bases). CDR3 length: 16 amino acids. Trimming stripped 3 bases from V and 5 bases from J, with 20 bases between. CDR1 and CDR2 (germline): SGHDT, YYEEEE. The CDR3 sequence is CASSWGPTGSVTEAFF. Written as DNA, the CDR3 is TGTGCCAGCAGCTGGGGGCCCACAGGGTCGGTGACTGAAGCTTTCTTT.

The chain's CDR3 is CASSFRDRGVSNEKLFF. The CDR3, as DNA: TGCGCCAGCAGCTTCCGGGACAGGGGTGTATCTAATGAAAAACTGTTTTTT. The chain carries TRBV5-1 and TRBJ1-4; TRBD1 aligns across 10 bases. The CDR3 covers 17 residues. Germline CDR1 is SGHRS and CDR2 is YFSETQ. V dropped 2 bases and J dropped 3; count of bases not matched to a gene: 7.

The V and J genes are TRBV14 and TRBJ2-7; D is possibly TRBD1 (6 bases). The CDR3 runs to 15 residues. The germline gives CDR1 SGHDN, CDR2 FVKESK. V lost 0 bases and J 1 base, leaving 10 bases between the germline ends. The DNA for the CDR3 is TGTGCCAGCAGCCAAGAGCAGGGGCTTTCCTACGAGCAGTACTTC. Its protein product is CASSQEQGLSYEQYF.

This rearrangement joins TRBV7-9 to TRBJ2-5; D uncertain. The V end was cut by 1 base, the J end by 4 bases, with 7 bases between. The CDR3 runs 13 residues. Germline V gene lookup returns CDR1 SEHNR and CDR2 FQNEAQ (reference sequence). The chain's CDR3 is CASSLEERETQYF. DNA for the CDR3: TGTGCCAGCAGCTTAGAGGAGCGAGAGACCCAGTACTTC.

This rearrangement joins TRBV7-9 to TRBJ2-1, with a possible D match to TRBD2 (6 bases). Germline CDR1 and CDR2: SEHNR and FQNEAQ (reference sequence). There are 13 residues in the CDR3. V was pared by 2 bases and J by 4 bases, with 6 bases between. CDR3 nucleotide sequence: TGTGCCAGCAGCTTAAGCGGGTACAATGAGCAGTTCTTC. Amino acid sequence: CASSLSGYNEQFF.

The CDR3 coding sequence is TGTGCCAGCAGCCTCCGGGACAGGGGTTCTGAAAAACTGTTTTTT. As protein: CASSLRDRGSEKLFF. The chain joins TRBV7-3 to TRBJ1-4; TRBD1 aligns across 10 bases. This CDR3 spans 15 amino acids. V lost 5 bases, J lost 7 bases, and 7 bases stayed unmatched. CDR1 is SGHTA, CDR2 FQGTGA, per germline. Full variable domain (missing parts from reference TRBV7-3 and TRBJ1-4): GAGVSQTPSNKVTEKGKYVELRCDPISGHTALYWYRQSLGQGPEFLIYFQGTGAADDSGLPNDRFFAVRPEGSVSTLKIQRTERGDSAVYLCASSLRDRGSEKLFFGSGTQLSVL.

This clone has only a few counts. The chain is built from TRBV18 and TRBJ1-1, with TRBD1 matching 7 bases. This CDR3 is built from 12 residues. The V gene's germline CDR1 is KGHSH and CDR2 LQKENI. With V trimmed by 4 bases and J by 8 bases, 4 bases remained unmatched. The CDR3 protein is CASSLNRGEAFF. The CDR3 DNA reads TGTGCCAGCTCACTTAACAGGGGAGAAGCTTTCTTT.

The J gene is TRBJ1-1, the V gene TRBV28; D call uncertain. The CDR3 loop spans 11 amino acids. V lost 7 bases and J lost 5, with 8 bases in between. Germline V gene sequence: CDR1 MDHEN, CDR2 SYDVKM. DNA of the CDR3: TGTGCCAGCACGTGGGCGACTGAAGCTTTCTTT. Translated, it gives CASTWATEAFF.

The chain links TRBV12-3 or TRBV12-4 to TRBJ1-1, with D perhaps TRBD1 (6 bases). Trimming took 6 bases from V and 7 from J, leaving 15 bases between them. The CDR3 runs to 13 residues. The CDR3 loop is CASRPGQSLEAFF. The CDR3 region has the DNA TGTGCCAGCAGGCCAGGACAGAGTCTTGAAGCTTTCTTT.

The chain recombines TRBV5-1 with TRBJ1-1; TRBD1 is a possible D gene (6 bases). The length of the CDR3 is 16 residues. Trimming took off 4 bases at V and 0 bases at J, with 16 bases between the two ends. Germline V lookup: CDR1 SGHRS, CDR2 YFSETQ. CDR3 sequence (DNA): TGCGCCAGCAGCCGTGTACAGGGTTCAGTGAACACTGAAGCTTTCTTT. Amino acids: CASSRVQGSVNTEAFF.

This chain links TRBV6-2 or TRBV6-3 with TRBJ2-6, with a possible D match to TRBD1 (6 bases). There are 21 residues in the CDR3. V lost 0 bases to trimming and J lost 6 bases, with 27 bases between them. Germline values: CDR1 MNHEY, CDR2 SVGEGT. CDR3 bases: TGTGCCAGCAGTTACTCGACGTACGGAGTGGGGGCCCTGGAAGCGGCCAACGTCCTGACTTTC. Its translation: CASSYSTYGVGALEAANVLTF.

V is TRBV29-1 and J is TRBJ1-4; 8 bases align to TRBD1. Germline V gene data show CDR1 as SQVTM and CDR2 as ANQGSEA. The CDR3 is 13 amino acids. With V trimmed by 4 bases and J by 7 bases, 5 bases remained unmatched. CDR3 DNA sequence: TGCAGCGTTGCGGCAGGGACAGGTGAAAAACTGTTTTTT. This codes for CSVAAGTGEKLFF.

The rearrangement links TRBV27 to TRBJ1-6; maybe TRBD1 (5 bases). CDR3 length: 12 amino acids. V lost 7 bases, J lost 14 bases, and 15 bases lay in between. Per the germline V gene, CDR1 is MNHEY and CDR2 is SMNVEV (reference sequence). This CDR3 is CASKTLGDTLHF. CDR3 bases: TGTGCCAGCAAGACCCTAGGGGATACCCTCCACTTT.

The genes are TRBV19 and TRBJ1-3; D is undetermined. There are 10 residues in the CDR3. V was clipped by 7 bases and J by 4 bases, with 2 bases between them. The germline V gene has CDR1 LNHDA and CDR2 SQIVND (reference sequence). CDR3 amino acids: CASTGNTIYF. The CDR3, as DNA: TGTGCCAGTACGGGAAACACCATATATTTT.

This clone was recorded once. The chain links TRBV27 to TRBJ2-1; 7 bases map to TRBD2. V lost 3 bases to trimming and J lost 6 bases; unmatched junction nucleotides: 8. CDR1 MNHEY and CDR2 SMNVEV come from the germline V gene (reference sequence). There are 15 residues in the CDR3. The CDR3 loop reads CASSFPLAGANEQFF. The CDR3 nucleotides read TGTGCCAGCAGTTTCCCATTGGCGGGAGCCAATGAGCAGTTCTTC.

V and J are TRBV29-1 and TRBJ2-7; D perhaps matches TRBD1 (5 bases). Germline CDR1 SQVTM, CDR2 ANQGSEA. The V and J ends lost 5 bases and 3 bases respectively, with 11 bases between them. This CDR3 contains 12 residues. The CDR3 bases are TGCAGCGTTACAACAGGCTACTACGAGCAGTACTTC. It codes for CSVTTGYYEQYF.

The chain joins TRBV6-5 to TRBJ1-3; D unclear. The V and J ends lost 0 bases and 1 base respectively, with 7 bases between them. From germline, CDR1 is MNHEY and CDR2 SVGAGI. CDR3 length equals 15 residues. The CDR3 region is CASSYSGVSGNTIYF. In nucleotides, the CDR3 is TGTGCCAGCAGTTACTCCGGTGTTTCTGGAAACACCATATATTTT.

In the case of this clone: The same CDR3 also results from other DNA sequences found in this sample. J is TRBJ1-5 and V is TRBV19; D is possibly TRBD1 (6 bases). Trimming pared 3 bases from V and 3 bases from J, leaving 9 bases between. CDR3 length: 14 amino acids. The germline V gene has CDR1 LNHDA and CDR2 SQIVND (reference sequence). CDR3 DNA: TGTGCCAGTAGTATTAGGGGGTCCAATCAGCCCCAGCATTTT. This gives the protein CASSIRGSNQPQHF.

This chain links TRBV2 with TRBJ2-3, with 10 nucleotides matching TRBD1. The CDR3 totals 18 residues. V trimming: 11 bases; J trimming: 0 bases; junction bases outside the gene matches: 17. Germline CDR1 is SNHLY and CDR2 is FYNNEI. The CDR3 region is CAVGTGVAPLISTDTQYF. The CDR3 coding sequence is TGTGCCGTCGGGACAGGGGTGGCCCCTTTGATAAGCACAGATACGCAGTATTTT.

This chain connects TRBV2 to TRBJ1-2; D remains unclear. This CDR3 is built from 14 residues. V lost 7 bases and J 0 bases, leaving 12 bases between the germline ends. CDR1 and CDR2 from the germline V gene are SNHLY and FYNNEI. The CDR3 DNA reads TGTGCCAGCACGAGGGAGGGAGCTAACTATGGCTACACCTTC. Encoded protein: CASTREGANYGYTF.

In the case of this clone: At the DNA level, this CDR3 is encoded by other sequences in the same sample as well. The chain recombines TRBV20-1 with TRBJ1-1; D is possibly TRBD1 (6 bases). From germline, CDR1 is DFQATT and CDR2 SNEGSKA (reference sequence). The CDR3 extends over 11 amino acids. With 4 bases removed from V and 6 bases from J, the gap between germline ends came to 9 bases. The DNA of the CDR3 is TGCAGTGCTACCGACAGGCCTGAAGCTTTCTTT. This translates into CSATDRPEAFF.

The chain employs TRBV12-3 or TRBV12-4 and TRBJ1-2; 10 nucleotides match TRBD1. There are 13 residues in the CDR3. Trimming removed 6 bases from V and 6 bases from J; junction bases left unmatched: 4. The CDR3 DNA sequence: TGTGCCAGCAGGGGGACAGGGGTGGATGGCTACACCTTC. This sequence encodes CASRGTGVDGYTF.

The rearrangement joins TRBV4-1 to TRBJ2-5; D is unclear. Trimming pared 4 bases from V and 5 bases from J, leaving 8 bases between. This CDR3 spans 12 amino acids. Germline V gene data show CDR1 as MGHRA and CDR2 as YSYEKL. This CDR3 is CASSLAGETQYF. CDR3 bases: TGCGCCAGCAGCCTGGCCGGGGAGACCCAGTACTTC.

The chain combines TRBV10-2 with TRBJ1-2; D is unclear. Trimming removed 2 bases at V and 4 bases at J, with 11 bases between. Germline V gene lookup returns CDR1 WSHSY and CDR2 SAAADI. The CDR3 is made up of 14 amino acids. The CDR3 DNA is TGCGCCAGCAGTGAGAACAGCCTCGCCTATGGCTACACCTTC. Its protein is CASSENSLAYGYTF.

The V and J genes are TRBV5-1 and TRBJ2-7, with 8 bases aligning to TRBD1. V was clipped by 6 bases and J by 4 bases; unmatched bases: 15. From germline, CDR1 is SGHRS and CDR2 YFSETQ. The CDR3 contains 16 residues. The CDR3 reads CASNEKPGQDLYEQYF. DNA for the CDR3: TGCGCCAGCAACGAAAAACCGGGACAGGATTTATACGAGCAGTACTTC.